This T cell receptor beta chain was sequenced for a study of control samples from healthy donors and cancer patients (TCRdb year 2020). Receptors were amplified or captured by the immunoSEQ multiplex PCR assay. The table comes from immuneACCESS by way of TCRdb, which keeps in-frame sequences with V and J called. Part of the clones is missing from these tables; in studies checked, under half for an unresolved V gene and the rest for unknown reasons. The sample includes 150,000 to 200,000 clones, with almost 90% observed a single time. The leading ten clones occupy under 5% of the sample. From the cysteine through the phenylalanine, the CDR3 covers 18 amino acids. Kept here is only the CDR3 DNA, which spans 54 bases and is read in frame from base 1. Taken from the germline V gene, the CDR1 and CDR2 loops are MNHNS and SASEGT. Relative to germline, V is 2 bases shorter and J is 4 bases shorter, with 21 bases between their ends.

Notes on this clone: Its antigen is still unknown. Base quality data are lacking; no much larger clone is found one base away.

The origin of this receptor is a woman in her 30s in good health. Sequenced material: blood. The chain was built from TRBV6-1 and TRBJ1-3; the D gene is perhaps TRBD1, from 6 matching bases. In nucleotide form, the sequence is TGTGCCAGCAGTGAATCCCCCCCGGGCCGGGGGGGCGGAAACACCATATATTTT. Its protein is CASSESPPGRGGGNTIYF.